This T cell receptor beta chain was obtained from a study of T-cell memory formation after mild COVID-19. The study, taken as a whole, reports: Some clones that responded turned up in pre-infection memory, which suggests that cross-reactive memory joined in.

V lost 5 bases to trimming and J lost 0 bases, with 14 bases between them. The CDR3 spans 15 residues. CDR1 is SGHVS and CDR2 is FQNEAQ in the germline V gene. TCRdb reprocessed the 5' RACE reads with MiXCR, giving one entry per CDR3 protein. The sample has about 340,000 distinct CDR3 sequences, approximately 13% seen once. This clonotype has just a few counts. What it recognizes is unknown. The genes are TRBV7-8 and TRBJ2-7, with D unclear. The sequenced material came from PBMCs or a T cell subset sorted from them (not recorded which). This TCR was recovered from a man between 18 and 29 years old who had mild COVID-19 (a few samples of this study predate the infection). Cell type and time point are not known. CDR3 DNA: TGTGCCAGCAGCCCGAGACACATGCGCTCCTACGAGCAGTACTTC. Protein: CASSPRHMRSYEQYF.